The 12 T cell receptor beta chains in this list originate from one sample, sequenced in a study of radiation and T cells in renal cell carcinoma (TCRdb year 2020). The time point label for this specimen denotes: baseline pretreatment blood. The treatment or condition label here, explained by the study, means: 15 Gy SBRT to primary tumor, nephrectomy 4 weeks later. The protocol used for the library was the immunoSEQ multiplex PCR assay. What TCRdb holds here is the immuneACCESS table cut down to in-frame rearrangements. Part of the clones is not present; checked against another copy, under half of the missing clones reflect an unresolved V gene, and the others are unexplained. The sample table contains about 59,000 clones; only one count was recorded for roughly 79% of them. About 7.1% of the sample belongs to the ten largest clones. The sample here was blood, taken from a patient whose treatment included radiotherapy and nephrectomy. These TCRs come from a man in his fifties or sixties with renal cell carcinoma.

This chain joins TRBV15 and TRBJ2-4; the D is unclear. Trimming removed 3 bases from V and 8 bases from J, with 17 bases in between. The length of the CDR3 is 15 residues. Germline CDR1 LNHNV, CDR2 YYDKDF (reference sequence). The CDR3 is CATSRGHGRVHIQYF. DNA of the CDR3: TGTGCCACCAGCAGGGGCCACGGTCGGGTACACATTCAGTACTTC.

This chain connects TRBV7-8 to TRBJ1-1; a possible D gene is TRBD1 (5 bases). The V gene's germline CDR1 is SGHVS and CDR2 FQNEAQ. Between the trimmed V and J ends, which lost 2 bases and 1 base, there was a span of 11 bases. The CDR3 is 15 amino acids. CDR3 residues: CASSLLGAENTEAFF. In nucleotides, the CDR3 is TGTGCCAGCAGCTTATTAGGGGCGGAGAACACTGAAGCTTTCTTT.

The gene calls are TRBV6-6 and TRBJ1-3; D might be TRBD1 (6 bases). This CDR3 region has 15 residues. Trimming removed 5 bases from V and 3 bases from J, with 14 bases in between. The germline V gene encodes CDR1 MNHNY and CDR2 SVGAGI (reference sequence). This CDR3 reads CASSDRGGFGNTIYF. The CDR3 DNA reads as TGTGCCAGCAGTGATAGGGGGGGCTTTGGAAACACCATATATTTT.

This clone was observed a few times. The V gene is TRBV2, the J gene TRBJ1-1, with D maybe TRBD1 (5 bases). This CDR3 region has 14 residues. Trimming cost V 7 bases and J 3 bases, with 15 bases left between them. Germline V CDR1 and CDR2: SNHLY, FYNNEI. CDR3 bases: TGTGCCAGCAAAACCCAGGGCGGGGACACTGAAGCTTTCTTT. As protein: CASKTQGGDTEAFF.

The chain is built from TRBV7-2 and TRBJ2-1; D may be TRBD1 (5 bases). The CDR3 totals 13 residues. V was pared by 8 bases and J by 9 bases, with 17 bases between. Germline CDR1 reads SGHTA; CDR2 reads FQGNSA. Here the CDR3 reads CASHPGQKFEQFF. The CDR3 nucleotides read TGTGCCAGCCACCCAGGGCAAAAGTTTGAGCAGTTCTTC.

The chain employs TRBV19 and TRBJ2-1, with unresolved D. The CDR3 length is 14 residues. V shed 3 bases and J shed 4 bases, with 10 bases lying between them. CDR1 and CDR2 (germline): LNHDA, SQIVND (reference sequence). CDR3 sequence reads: CASSIGVAYNEQFF. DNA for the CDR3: TGTGCCAGTAGTATCGGTGTAGCTTACAATGAGCAGTTCTTC.

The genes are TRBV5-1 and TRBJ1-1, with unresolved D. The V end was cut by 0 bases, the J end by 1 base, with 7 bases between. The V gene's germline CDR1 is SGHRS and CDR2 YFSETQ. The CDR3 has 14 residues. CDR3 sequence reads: CASSLVGSNTEAFF. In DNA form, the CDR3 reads TGCGCCAGCAGCTTGGTGGGCTCGAACACTGAAGCTTTCTTT.

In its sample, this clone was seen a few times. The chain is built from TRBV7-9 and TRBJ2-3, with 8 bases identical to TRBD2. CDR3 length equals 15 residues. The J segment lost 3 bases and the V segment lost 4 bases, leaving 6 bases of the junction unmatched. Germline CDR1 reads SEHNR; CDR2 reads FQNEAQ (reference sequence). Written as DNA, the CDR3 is TGTGCCAGCAGCTATTCGGGGGGGCTGACAGATACGCAGTATTTT. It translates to CASSYSGGLTDTQYF.

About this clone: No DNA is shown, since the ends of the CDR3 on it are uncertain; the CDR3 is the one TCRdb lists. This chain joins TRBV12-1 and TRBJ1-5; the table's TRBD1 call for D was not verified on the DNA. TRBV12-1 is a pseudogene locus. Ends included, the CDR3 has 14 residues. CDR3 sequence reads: CASSFAGGNQPQHF.

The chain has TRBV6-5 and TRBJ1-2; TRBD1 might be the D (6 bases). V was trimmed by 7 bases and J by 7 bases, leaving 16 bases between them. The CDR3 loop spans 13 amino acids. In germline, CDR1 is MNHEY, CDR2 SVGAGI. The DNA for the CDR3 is TGTGCCAGCACCCCCGAGGGGGAGGCTGGCTACACCTTC. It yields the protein CASTPEGEAGYTF.

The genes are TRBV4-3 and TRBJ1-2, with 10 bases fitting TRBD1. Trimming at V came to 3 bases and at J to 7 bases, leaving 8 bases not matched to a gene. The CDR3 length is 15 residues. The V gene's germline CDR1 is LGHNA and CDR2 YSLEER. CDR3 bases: TGCGCCAGCAGCCAGCTGACAGGGGGCGAAACTGGCTACACCTTC. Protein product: CASSQLTGGETGYTF.

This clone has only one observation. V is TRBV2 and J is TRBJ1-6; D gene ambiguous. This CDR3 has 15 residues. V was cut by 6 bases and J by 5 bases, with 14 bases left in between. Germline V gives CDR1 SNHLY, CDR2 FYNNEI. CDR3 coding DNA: TGTGCCAGCAGGAGCGGGTTTGGAGATAATTCACCCCTCCACTTT. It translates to CASRSGFGDNSPLHF.